A single TCR beta chain is shown here with its context. Sequencing was performed with immunoSEQ multiplex PCR; in TCRdb, only in-frame clones are kept and a portion is missing. The data show around 110,000 clones, roughly 87% seen once. This record comes from a study of T cell responses to AZD1222 COVID-19 vaccine. This CDR3 contains 13 residues. V dropped 4 bases and J dropped 10 bases, with 12 bases sitting between them. Looked up from germline, CDR1 is SGDLS and CDR2 is YYNGEE. This chain joins TRBV9 and TRBJ1-6, with D hard to call. The input for sequencing was peripheral blood, taken on day 0 of AZD1222 vaccination. The TCR comes from an adult in good health. CDR3 DNA sequence: TGTGCCAGCAGCCGCCAGAGAGACTCACCCCTCCACTTT. It encodes CASSRQRDSPLHF.